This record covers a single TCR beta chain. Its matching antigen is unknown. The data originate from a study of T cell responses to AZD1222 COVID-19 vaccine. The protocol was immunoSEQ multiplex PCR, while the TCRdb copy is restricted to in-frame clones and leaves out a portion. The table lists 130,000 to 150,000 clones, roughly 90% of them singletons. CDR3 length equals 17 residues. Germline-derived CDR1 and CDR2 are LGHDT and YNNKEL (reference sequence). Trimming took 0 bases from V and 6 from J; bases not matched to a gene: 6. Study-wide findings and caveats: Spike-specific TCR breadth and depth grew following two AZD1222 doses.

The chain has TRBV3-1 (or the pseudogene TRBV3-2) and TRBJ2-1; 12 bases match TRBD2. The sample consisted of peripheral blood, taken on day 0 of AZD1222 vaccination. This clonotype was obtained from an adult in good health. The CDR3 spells CASSQDPSGRDVNEQFF. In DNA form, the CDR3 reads TGTGCCAGCAGCCAAGATCCTAGCGGGAGGGATGTCAATGAGCAGTTCTTC.